These T cell receptor beta chains were read from a single sample in a study of blood T cell repertoires in COVID-19. Assay: immunoSEQ multiplex PCR; the TCRdb copy retains only in-frame clones and omits some. The table lists roughly 250,000 clones, around 89% of them singletons. What was sequenced was PBMCs or T cells enriched from blood (not recorded which). The receptors stem from a man aged 35 to 55 who had recovered from COVID-19. The CDR3 runs from the conserved cysteine through the conserved F or W. The D gene is left open where the match is weak. Rows give clone size only sometimes, using once, few, many, or a class for an expanded clone.

. | . | TRBJ2-7 | TRBV11-2 | TGTGCCAGCAGCTTAGTACTCCCCTACGAGCAGTACTTC | CASSLVLPYEQYF
TRBD2 | . | TRBJ2-7 | TRBV6-5 | TGTGCCAGCAGTCGGACTAGCGGGACCTACGAGCAGTACTTC | CASSRTSGTYEQYF
. | . | TRBJ1-1 | TRBV29-1 | TGCAGCGTCAGCGAGGGACACTTGAACACTGAAGCTTTCTTT | CSVSEGHLNTEAFF
. | . | TRBJ1-1 | TRBV5-1 | TGCGCCAGCAGCCGGGGCGGGGCGCGGGAAACTGAAGCTTTCTTT | CASSRGGARETEAFF
. | once | TRBJ1-5 | TRBV7-9 | TGTGCCAGCAGCTGGAGCGGTCAGCCCCAGCATTTT | CASSWSGQPQHF
TRBD2 | . | TRBJ2-7 | TRBV7-6 | TGTGCCAGTACGCCCTTAGCGGGAGCCTACGAGCAGTACTTC | CASTPLAGAYEQYF
. | . | TRBJ2-2 | TRBV29-1 | TGCAGCGTTTCGTCGGCTAGCTCCGACACCGGGGAGCTGTTTTTT | CSVSSASSDTGELFF
TRBD1 | . | TRBJ1-1 | TRBV18 | TGTGCCAGCTCTGCGGGACAGAAGAACACTGAAGCTTTCTTT | CASSAGQKNTEAFF
. | . | TRBJ2-2 | TRBV9 | TGTGCCAGCAGCCTACCGACTAGTAGCGCCGGGGAGCTGTTTTTT | CASSLPTSSAGELFF
. | . | TRBJ1-1 | TRBV28 | TGTGCCAGCAGTTTAATGCCCCAGGGGTCTGACACTGAAGCTTTCTTT | CASSLMPQGSDTEAFF
TRBD1 | . | TRBJ1-6 | TRBV15 | TGTGCCACCAGCCTGGACAGGGTCCAAGCCCTCCACTTT | CATSLDRVQALHF
TRBD1 | . | TRBJ2-7 | TRBV25-1 | TGTGCCAGCAGCCACGGGACAGGGACCTACGAGCAGTACTTC | CASSHGTGTYEQYF
. | . | TRBJ1-3 | TRBV29-1 | TGCAGCGTTGTGGCAGGCCCCGTCTCTGGAAACACCATATATTTT | CSVVAGPVSGNTIYF
TRBD2 | . | TRBJ2-5 | TRBV7-9 | TGTGCCAGCAGTACTAGCGGGAAGTACCAAGAGACCCAGTACTTC | CASSTSGKYQETQYF
. | . | TRBJ1-1 | TRBV18 | TGTGCCAGCTCTAACGGTCAGCGTGGGAACACTGAAGCTTTCTTT | CASSNGQRGNTEAFF
. | . | TRBJ2-7 | TRBV3-1/TRBV3-2 | TGTGCCAGCAGCCAGTATAGATACGAGCAGTACTTC | CASSQYRYEQYF
. | once | TRBJ1-4 | TRBV15 | TGTGCCACCAGCAACAGGGTGCTTGAAAAACTGTTTTTT | CATSNRVLEKLFF
TRBD1 | . | TRBJ2-1 | TRBV29-1 | TGCAGCGTTGTAAGGGGGCAGGTCGATGAGCAGTTCTTC | CSVVRGQVDEQFF
TRBD1 | . | TRBJ2-6 | TRBV28 | TGTGCCAGCGGGACAGGGGTAACTGGGGCCAACGTCCTGACTTTC | CASGTGVTGANVLTF
TRBD1 | . | TRBJ1-3 | TRBV15 | TGTGCCACCAGCTCTGGGGGACAGGCTGACTCTGGAAACACCATATATTTT | CATSSGGQADSGNTIYF
TRBD2 | . | TRBJ2-7 | TRBV11-2 | TGTGCCAGCAGCCTTAGCGGGAGACGGAGCTCCTACGAGCAGTACTTC | CASSLSGRRSSYEQYF
. | . | TRBJ1-5 | TRBV6-1 | TGTGCCAGCAGTGGGGGCAGCCCGTATAGCAATCAGCCCCAGCATTTT | CASSGGSPYSNQPQHF
. | . | TRBJ1-1 | TRBV5-4 | TGTGCCAGCAGCCCTTGGCAAGGGGGGAACACTGAAGCTTTCTTT | CASSPWQGGNTEAFF
. | . | TRBJ2-7 | TRBV5-1 | TGCGCCAGCAGCTTGGGAGGAACCTACGAGCAGTACTTC | CASSLGGTYEQYF
TRBD1 | once | TRBJ1-4 | TRBV29-1 | TGCAGCGCTGAGACAGGGAATAATGAAAAACTGTTTTTT | CSAETGNNEKLFF
. | few | TRBJ1-1 | TRBV7-2 | TGTGCCAGCAGCTTAGGCGCGTCAAAAGCTTTCTTT | CASSLGASKAFF
. | . | TRBJ1-6 | TRBV10-1 | TGCGCCAGCAGTGAGTCGGGGGGGCATTCACCCCTCCACTTT | CASSESGGHSPLHF
. | . | TRBJ2-7 | TRBV28 | TGTGCCAGCAGTTTATTACAACCGACTACACGCCACGAGCAGTACTTC | CASSLLQPTTRHEQYF
. | . | TRBJ2-5 | TRBV6-5 | TGTGCCACCCGGAGTGGGGGGAACATCCAAGAGACCCAGTACTTC | CATRSGGNIQETQYF
TRBD2 | . | TRBJ2-3 | TRBV11-2 | TGTGCCAGGCTGGGAGGGACTAGCACAGATACGCAGTATTTT | CARLGGTSTDTQYF
. | . | TRBJ1-5 | TRBV15 | TGTGCCACCAGGACAGATAGCAATCAGCCCCAGCATTTT | CATRTDSNQPQHF
. | . | TRBJ2-3 | TRBV5-8 | TGTGCCAGCAGCTTGGCAGGCGGGGAAATAACAGATACGCAGTATTTT | CASSLAGGEITDTQYF
TRBD1 | few | TRBJ1-4 | TRBV24-1 | TGTGCCACCAGTGTCTCGACAGGGGGGAGTGAAAAACTGTTTTTT | CATSVSTGGSEKLFF
. | . | TRBJ2-2 | TRBV12-3/TRBV12-4 | TGTGCCAGCAGACAGACGAGGGACGGGGAGCTGTTTTTT | CASRQTRDGELFF
TRBD1 | . | TRBJ1-1 | TRBV10-3 | TGTGCCATCAGTGAGAACAGGGGGGACACTGAAGCTTTCTTT | CAISENRGDTEAFF
TRBD2 | . | TRBJ2-7 | TRBV6-6 | TGTGCCAGCAGTTCCGCGGGACTAGCCCCCTCCTACGAGCAGTACTTC | CASSSAGLAPSYEQYF
. | . | TRBJ1-2 | TRBV3-1/TRBV3-2 | TGTGCCAGCACTACAGTTGGCTCAAACTATGGCTACACCTTC | CASTTVGSNYGYTF
. | . | TRBJ2-2 | TRBV25-1 | TGTGCCAGCAGTGGCCGGTACGCGAACACCGGGGAGCTGTTTTTT | CASSGRYANTGELFF
. | . | TRBJ1-1 | TRBV9 | TGTGCCAGCAGCCCCATTAAGAGGAACACTGAAGCTTTCTTT | CASSPIKRNTEAFF
. | . | TRBJ1-2 | TRBV29-1 | TGCAGCGTTGAGCGGACTAACTATGGCTACACCTTC | CSVERTNYGYTF